The rows below give T cell receptor beta chains drawn from one sample of a study of blood T cell repertoires in COVID-19. Sequencing was performed with immunoSEQ multiplex PCR; in TCRdb, only in-frame clones are kept and a portion is missing. Among 250,000 to 300,000 clones listed, around four fifths were seen once. The sample comprised PBMCs or T cells enriched from blood (not recorded which). Every receptor here comes from a man in his thirties or forties with acute COVID-19. Each CDR3 is given with its conserved first and last residue. A D gene is named only where the DNA matches it firmly. Size values are once, few and many counts, or a class for expanded clones, and some rows have none.

V gene	D gene	clone size	J gene	CDR3 protein	CDR3 DNA
TRBV24-1	-	many	TRBJ2-2	CATSFGFNGELFF	TGTGCCACCAGTTTCGGGTTTAACGGGGAGCTGTTTTTT
TRBV5-1	TRBD2	-	TRBJ2-1	CASSLVLAGGLGYEQFF	TGTGCCAGCAGCTTGGTCCTAGCGGGAGGCCTAGGGTACGAGCAGTTCTTC
TRBV7-2	-	once	TRBJ2-2	CASRLQGYGELFF	TGTGCCAGCAGGTTGCAGGGATACGGGGAGCTGTTTTTT
TRBV29-1	TRBD2	-	TRBJ2-1	CSVDIAGGDEQFF	TGCAGCGTAGATATAGCGGGTGGTGATGAGCAGTTCTTC
TRBV7-2	-	-	TRBJ2-1	CASSSRVPRYEQFF	TGTGCCAGCAGCTCCCGGGTCCCTCGTTATGAGCAGTTCTTC
TRBV28	-	-	TRBJ1-5	CASSLMGRYSNQPQHF	TGTGCCAGCAGTTTGATGGGGAGATATAGCAATCAGCCCCAGCATTTT
TRBV7-8	TRBD2	-	TRBJ2-5	CASSRSASGALQETQYF	TGTGCCAGCAGTAGATCGGCTAGCGGGGCGCTCCAAGAGACCCAGTACTTC
TRBV27	-	-	TRBJ1-5	CASSSPAVSNQPQHF	TGTGCCAGCAGTAGCCCCGCCGTGAGCAATCAGCCCCAGCATTTT
TRBV28	-	-	TRBJ2-5	CASQWFLSEETQYF	TGTGCCAGCCAGTGGTTCCTCTCAGAAGAGACCCAGTACTTC
TRBV5-4	-	-	TRBJ1-1	CASSPVQGSYTEAFF	TGTGCCAGCAGCCCGGTTCAGGGGTCCTACACTGAAGCTTTCTTT
TRBV27	-	once	TRBJ1-2	CASTDGTHYGYTF	TGTGCCAGCACTGACGGGACTCACTATGGCTACACCTTC
TRBV27	-	few	TRBJ1-1	CASSFSPSFEAFF	TGTGCCAGCAGTTTTAGCCCAAGTTTTGAAGCTTTCTTT
TRBV27	TRBD1	-	TRBJ1-5	CASSLKTGGGQPQHF	TGTGCCAGCAGCCTAAAGACAGGGGGCGGTCAGCCCCAGCATTTT
TRBV6-6	-	-	TRBJ1-2	CASSDIKAANYGYTF	TGTGCCAGCAGTGACATAAAAGCAGCTAACTATGGCTACACCTTC
TRBV19	TRBD1	-	TRBJ1-4	CASSTGTATNEKLFF	TGTGCCAGTAGTACCGGGACAGCAACTAATGAAAAACTGTTTTTT
TRBV2	TRBD1	-	TRBJ1-4	CASRHRGQFEEKLFF	TGTGCCAGCAGACACAGGGGGCAGTTTGAAGAAAAACTGTTTTTT
TRBV28	-	-	TRBJ1-4	CASSLFAPEREKLFF	TGTGCCAGCAGTTTATTCGCGCCTGAGCGTGAAAAACTGTTTTTT
TRBV5-4	TRBD1	-	TRBJ1-2	CASSLAGGQGAGYTF	TGTGCCAGCAGCTTGGCCGGGGGACAGGGGGCGGGCTACACCTTC
TRBV11-3	-	-	TRBJ2-2	CASSFGGGATGDTGELFF	TGTGCCAGCAGCTTTGGTGGGGGCGCTACCGGAGACACCGGGGAGCTGTTTTTT
TRBV30	TRBD1	-	TRBJ2-6	CAWSEGQTLSGANVLTF	TGTGCCTGGAGCGAGGGACAGACCCTCTCTGGGGCCAACGTCCTGACTTTC
TRBV28	TRBD1	-	TRBJ1-4	CASSDTGGFVEKLFF	TGTGCCAGCAGTGACACAGGGGGCTTTGTTGAAAAACTGTTTTTT